The next 10 T cell receptor beta chains were all read from a single sample in a study of blood T cells in healthy people across ages. With a J-beta primer mix and a sample-barcoded 5' primer, a second PCR ran about 7 to 12 cycles. TCRdb independently ran MiXCR on the 5' RACE reads; one entry per CDR3 protein. This table holds approximately 680,000 distinct CDR3 sequences, 32% found once. The sample consisted of blood. The receptors were gathered from a woman aged 80 or older in good health.

This clonotype was seen many times. The rearrangement links TRBV5-1 to TRBJ2-5, with a weak D call TRBD1 (5 bases). The CDR3 extends over 15 amino acids. The germline V gene encodes CDR1 SGHRS and CDR2 YFSETQ. The germline V and J ends were trimmed by 7 bases and 5 bases, with 21 bases remaining between them. The CDR3 sequence: CASGLKGQASETQYF. CDR3 in DNA: TGCGCCAGCGGCCTGAAGGGGCAGGCTTCGGAGACCCAGTACTTC.

J is TRBJ2-4 and V is TRBV2; TRBD2 might be the D (6 bases). Trimming took 2 bases from V and 0 from J, leaving 23 bases between them. This CDR3 comprises 20 residues. Germline V lookup: CDR1 SNHLY, CDR2 FYNNEI. CDR3 nucleotide sequence: TGTGCCAGCAGTGAACAAAGGGGAGGAGATCTAATCCTAGCCAAAAACATTCAGTACTTC. As protein: CASSEQRGGDLILAKNIQYF. The full variable domain, its missing parts supplied by reference TRBV2 and TRBJ2-4, is EPEVTQTPSHQVTQMGQEVILRCVPISNHLYFYWYRQILGQKVEFLVSFYNNEISEKSEIFDDQFSVERPDGSNFTLKIRSTKLEDSAMYFCASSEQRGGDLILAKNIQYFGAGTRLSVL.

This chain joins TRBV20-1 and TRBJ1-2, with D tentatively TRBD1 (5 bases). CDR3 length equals 14 residues. Germline V gene lookup returns CDR1 DFQATT and CDR2 SNEGSKA (reference sequence). The V and J ends lost 3 bases and 4 bases respectively, with 15 bases between them. CDR3 region: CSASGLAGIYGYTF. The CDR3 nucleotides are TGCAGTGCTAGCGGCCTGGCAGGGATCTATGGCTACACCTTC.

The table lists this clonotype with many counts. This chain connects TRBV4-3 to TRBJ2-3, with TRBD1 matching 9 bases. V shed 0 bases, J shed 3 bases, and the junction held 7 bases outside the gene matches. Germline CDR1 and CDR2: LGHNA and YSLEER. This CDR3 contains 17 residues. Written as DNA, the CDR3 is TGCGCCAGCAGCCAAGAGGCTAGGACAGGGGTAACAGATACGCAGTATTTT. Translation gives CASSQEARTGVTDTQYF.

The sample holds many counts of this clonotype. The chain combines TRBV28 with TRBJ2-7; no firm D call. CDR3 length: 15 residues. Germline loops: CDR1 MDHEN, CDR2 SYDVKM. Trimming shortened V by 6 bases and J by 4 bases, and 19 bases separated the two germline ends. This chain's CDR3 is CASRKDAIFVYEQYF. The DNA for the CDR3 is TGTGCCAGCAGAAAGGACGCGATTTTCGTATACGAGCAGTACTTC.

Concerning this clonotype itself: Possible read error: a much larger clone is one base away. CDR3 sequence reads: CASSSPRERYF. The CDR3 nucleotides are TGTGCCAGCAGTTCTCCTCGCGAGCGGTACTTC. The chain is built from TRBV28 and TRBJ2-7; D not resolved. Germline V lookup: CDR1 MDHEN, CDR2 SYDVKM. The CDR3 is made up of 11 amino acids.

Notes on this clonotype: A clone one base away is much larger, so this may be a read error. This CDR3 is CASSAPRDGGCYEQYF. The DNA for the CDR3 is TGTGCCAGCAGTGCACCCCGGGACGGGGGCTGTTACGAGCAGTACTTC. The chain joins TRBV28 to TRBJ2-5; D is perhaps TRBD1 or TRBD2 (6 bases each). Judging by the DNA end, TRBJ2-7 fits better; the J call may be wrong. The germline V gene has CDR1 MDHEN and CDR2 SYDVKM. The CDR3 is 16 residues long.

The chain has TRBV5-1 and TRBJ2-7; D possibly matches TRBD1 or TRBD2 (5 bases each). Looked up from germline, CDR1 is SGHRS and CDR2 is YFSETQ. The V end was cut by 0 bases, the J end by 2 bases, with 18 bases between. This CDR3 comprises 17 residues. The DNA for the CDR3 is TGCGCCAGCAGCTTGGCTCTGGGGCTAGCATCAACCTACGAGCAGTACTTC. It encodes CASSLALGLASTYEQYF.

The chain couples TRBV28 to TRBJ2-2; TRBD2 agrees at 7 bases. The CDR3 is 14 residues long. The V and J ends lost 7 bases and 5 bases, in that order; junction bases with no gene match: 7. Germline V gene lookup returns CDR1 MDHEN and CDR2 SYDVKM. The CDR3 DNA sequence: TGTGCCAGCACCGTGGGCGGGAGAACCGGGGAGCTGTTTTTT. The encoded protein is CASTVGGRTGELFF.

The chain has TRBV20-1 and TRBJ1-2; no firm D call. The germline V gene has CDR1 DFQATT and CDR2 SNEGSKA (reference sequence). Trimming removed 3 bases at V and 8 bases at J, with 13 bases between. The length of the CDR3 is 12 residues. The CDR3 DNA sequence: TGCAGTGCTAGTTCGGGGAGAGACGGCTACACCTTC. Protein product: CSASSGRDGYTF.